This T cell receptor (beta chain) was observed in a study of blood T cell repertoires in COVID-19. The germline gives CDR1 SGHTA, CDR2 FQGNSA. The CDR3 has 14 residues. Trimming removed 6 bases at V and 2 bases at J, with 8 bases between. Sequenced by immunoSEQ multiplex PCR; TCRdb stores in-frame clones only, minus some. The sample has 55,000 to 70,000 clones; 88% are singletons. The source of this sequence is a woman aged 45-60 years with active or convalescent COVID-19. V usage is TRBV7-2 and J usage is TRBJ2-6, with D maybe TRBD1 (6 bases). The specimen was peripheral blood. CDR3: CASRRGTGANVLTF. CDR3 sequence (DNA): TGTGCCAGCAGAAGGGGGACTGGGGCCAACGTCCTGACTTTC.